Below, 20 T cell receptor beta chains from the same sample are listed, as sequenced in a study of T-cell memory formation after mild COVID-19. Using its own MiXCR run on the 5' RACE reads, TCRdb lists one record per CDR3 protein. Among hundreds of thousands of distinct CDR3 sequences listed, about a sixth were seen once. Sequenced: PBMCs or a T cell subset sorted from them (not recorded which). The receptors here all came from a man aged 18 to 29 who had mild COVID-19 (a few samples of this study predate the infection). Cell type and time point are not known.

Here the CDR3 DNA reads TGTGCCAGCAGTGTAGGAAACCAGGGTGAGCAGTTCTTC. Residues: CASSVGNQGEQFF. The V call is TRBV2, the J call TRBJ2-1, with D perhaps TRBD1 (5 bases). Trimming stripped 4 bases from V and 9 bases from J, with 13 bases between. Germline CDR1 is SNHLY and CDR2 is FYNNEI. The CDR3 covers 13 residues. The variable domain in full, completed from reference TRBV2 and TRBJ2-1, reads EPEVTQTPSHQVTQMGQEVILRCVPISNHLYFYWYRQILGQKVEFLVSFYNNEISEKSEIFDDQFSVERPDGSNFTLKIRSTKLEDSAMYFCASSVGNQGEQFFGPGTRLTVL.

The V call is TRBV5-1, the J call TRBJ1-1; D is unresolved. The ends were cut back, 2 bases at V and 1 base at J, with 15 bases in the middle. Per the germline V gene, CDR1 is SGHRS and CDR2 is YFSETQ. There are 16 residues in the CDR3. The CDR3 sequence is CASSFRAYRENTEAFF. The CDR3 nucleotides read TGCGCCAGCAGCTTTCGCGCGTACCGGGAGAACACTGAAGCTTTCTTT.

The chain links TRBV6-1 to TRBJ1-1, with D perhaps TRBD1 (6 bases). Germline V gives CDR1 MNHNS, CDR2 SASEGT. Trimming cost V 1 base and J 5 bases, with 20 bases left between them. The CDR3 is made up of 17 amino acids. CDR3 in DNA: TGTGCCAGCAGTGAAGAGCGAGGGGGGGTCGTTTGGACTGAAGCTTTCTTT. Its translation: CASSEERGGVVWTEAFF.

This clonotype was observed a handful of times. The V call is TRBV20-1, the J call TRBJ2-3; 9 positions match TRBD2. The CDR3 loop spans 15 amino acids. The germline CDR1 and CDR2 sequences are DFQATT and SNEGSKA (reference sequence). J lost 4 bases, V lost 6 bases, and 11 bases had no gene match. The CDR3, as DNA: TGCAGTGCGAATCCGGGACTAGCACATTCAGATACGCAGTATTTT. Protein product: CSANPGLAHSDTQYF.

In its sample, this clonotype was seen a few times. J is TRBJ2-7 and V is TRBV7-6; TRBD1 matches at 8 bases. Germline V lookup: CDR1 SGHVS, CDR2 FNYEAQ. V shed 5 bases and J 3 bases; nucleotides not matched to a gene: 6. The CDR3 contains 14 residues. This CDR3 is CASSPTGAGYEQYF. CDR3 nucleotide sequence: TGTGCCAGCAGCCCGACAGGGGCCGGCTACGAGCAGTACTTC.

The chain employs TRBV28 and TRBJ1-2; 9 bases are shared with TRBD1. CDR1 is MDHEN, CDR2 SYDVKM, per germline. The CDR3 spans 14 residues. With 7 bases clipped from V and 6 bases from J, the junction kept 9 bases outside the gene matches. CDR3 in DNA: TGTGCCAGCATAGGCGGACAGGGGAGCCATGGCTACACCTTC. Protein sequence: CASIGGQGSHGYTF.

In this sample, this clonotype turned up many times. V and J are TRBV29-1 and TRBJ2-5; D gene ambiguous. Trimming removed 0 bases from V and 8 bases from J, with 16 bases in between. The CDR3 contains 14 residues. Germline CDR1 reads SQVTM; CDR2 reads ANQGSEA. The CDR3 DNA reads TGCAGCGTTGAAGACATTACTGTCAGAGATACCCAGTACTTC. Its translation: CSVEDITVRDTQYF.

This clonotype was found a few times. This CDR3 reads CASSLDSRSSPLHF. The CDR3 DNA reads TGTGCCAGCAGCCTAGACAGTCGGAGTTCACCCCTCCACTTT. The chain employs TRBV25-1 and TRBJ1-6, with D tentatively TRBD1 (5 bases). CDR3 size: 14 residues. Germline CDR1 is MGHDK and CDR2 is SYGVNS. V lost 6 bases, J lost 9 bases, and 15 bases lay in between.

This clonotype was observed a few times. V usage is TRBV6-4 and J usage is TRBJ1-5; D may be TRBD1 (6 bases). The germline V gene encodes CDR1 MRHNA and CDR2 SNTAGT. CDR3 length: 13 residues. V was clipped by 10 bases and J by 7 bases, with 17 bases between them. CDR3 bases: TGTGCCAATCCGAGGGGGTTTCACCAGCCCCAGCATTTT. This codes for CANPRGFHQPQHF.

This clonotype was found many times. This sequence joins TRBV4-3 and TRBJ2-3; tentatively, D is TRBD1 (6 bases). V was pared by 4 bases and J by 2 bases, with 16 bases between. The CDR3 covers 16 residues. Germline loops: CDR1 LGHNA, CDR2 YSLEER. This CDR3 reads CASSPSGTSNTDTQYF. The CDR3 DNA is TGCGCCAGCAGCCCAAGTGGGACATCTAACACAGATACGCAGTATTTT.

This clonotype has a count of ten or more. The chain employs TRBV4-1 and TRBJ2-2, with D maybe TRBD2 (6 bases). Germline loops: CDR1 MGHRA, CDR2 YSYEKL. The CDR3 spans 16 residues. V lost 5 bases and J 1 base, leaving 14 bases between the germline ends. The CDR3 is CASSGIAAGNTGELFF. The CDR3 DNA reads TGCGCCAGCAGCGGAATAGCGGCAGGGAACACCGGGGAGCTGTTTTTT.

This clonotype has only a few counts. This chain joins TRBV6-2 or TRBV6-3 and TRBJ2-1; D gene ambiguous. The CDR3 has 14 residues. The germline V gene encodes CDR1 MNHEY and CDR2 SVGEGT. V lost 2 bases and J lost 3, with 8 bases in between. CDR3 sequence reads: CASSYPKIYNEQFF. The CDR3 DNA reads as TGTGCCAGCAGTTACCCAAAAATCTACAATGAGCAGTTCTTC.

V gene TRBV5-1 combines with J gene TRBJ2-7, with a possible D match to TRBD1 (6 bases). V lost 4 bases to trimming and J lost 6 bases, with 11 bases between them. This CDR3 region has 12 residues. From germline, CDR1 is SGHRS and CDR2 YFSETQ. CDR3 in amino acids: CASSENRAEQYF. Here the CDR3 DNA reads TGCGCCAGCAGCGAGAACAGGGCCGAGCAGTACTTC.

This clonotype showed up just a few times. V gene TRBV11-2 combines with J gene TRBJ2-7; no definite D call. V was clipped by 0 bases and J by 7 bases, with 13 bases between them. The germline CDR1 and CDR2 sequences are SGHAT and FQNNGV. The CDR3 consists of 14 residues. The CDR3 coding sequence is TGTGCCAGCAGCTTAGATGGTTTCTCGTTGGAGCAGTACGTC. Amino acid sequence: CASSLDGFSLEQYV.

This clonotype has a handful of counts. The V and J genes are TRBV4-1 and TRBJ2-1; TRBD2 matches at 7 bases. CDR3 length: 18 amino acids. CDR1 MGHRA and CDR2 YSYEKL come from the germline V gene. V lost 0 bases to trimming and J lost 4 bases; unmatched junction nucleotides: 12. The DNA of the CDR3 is TGCGCCAGCAGCCAAGACCCCCGGGGGGACTATCGTTACAATGAGCAGTTCTTC. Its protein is CASSQDPRGDYRYNEQFF.

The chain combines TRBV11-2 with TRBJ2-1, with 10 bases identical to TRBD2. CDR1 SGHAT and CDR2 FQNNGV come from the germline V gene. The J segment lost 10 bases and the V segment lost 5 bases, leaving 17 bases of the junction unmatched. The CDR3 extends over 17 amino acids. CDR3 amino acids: CASSPRLAGDYFREQFF. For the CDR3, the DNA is TGTGCCAGCAGCCCTCGCCTAGCGGGGGACTATTTCCGAGAGCAGTTCTTC.

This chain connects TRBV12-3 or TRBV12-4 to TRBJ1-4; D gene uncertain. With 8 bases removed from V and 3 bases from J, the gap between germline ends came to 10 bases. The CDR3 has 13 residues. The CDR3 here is CASSGMANEKLFF. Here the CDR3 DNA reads TGTGCCAGCTCGGGAATGGCTAATGAAAAACTGTTTTTT.

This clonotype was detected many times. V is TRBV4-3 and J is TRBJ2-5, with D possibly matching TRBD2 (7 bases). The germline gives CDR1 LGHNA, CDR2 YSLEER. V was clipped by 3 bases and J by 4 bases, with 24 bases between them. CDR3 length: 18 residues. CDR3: CASSQVLRGGVKRETQYF. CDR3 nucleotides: TGCGCCAGCAGCCAGGTCTTAAGGGGGGGCGTCAAACGAGAGACCCAGTACTTC.

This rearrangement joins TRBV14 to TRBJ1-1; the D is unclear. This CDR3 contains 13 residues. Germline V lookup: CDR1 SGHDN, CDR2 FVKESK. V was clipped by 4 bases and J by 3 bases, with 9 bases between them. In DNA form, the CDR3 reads TGTGCCAGCAGCCGGAACAAGGACACTGAAGCTTTCTTT. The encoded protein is CASSRNKDTEAFF.

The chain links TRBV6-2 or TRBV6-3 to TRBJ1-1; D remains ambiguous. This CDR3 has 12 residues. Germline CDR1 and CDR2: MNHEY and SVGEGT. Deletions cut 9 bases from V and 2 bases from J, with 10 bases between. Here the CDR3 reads CASCRRNTEAFF. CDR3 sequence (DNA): TGTGCCAGTTGCAGGCGAAACACTGAAGCTTTCTTT.